This passage covers 8 T cell receptor beta chains from one sample sequenced in a study of blood T cell repertoires in COVID-19. The method was immunoSEQ multiplex PCR; TCRdb's version includes in-frame clones alone and lacks a portion of them. The sample includes approximately 150,000 clones, 81% of them seen just once. The material sequenced was peripheral blood. Source of these receptors: a man aged 55 to 70 with active or convalescent COVID-19.

V usage is TRBV27 and J usage is TRBJ2-5; a possible D gene is TRBD2 (5 bases). V was shortened by 6 bases and J by 7 bases, with 15 bases between the two germline ends. CDR1 is MNHEY, CDR2 SMNVEV, per germline (reference sequence). The CDR3 is 13 amino acids. CDR3 loop: CASRLGVLATQYF. The CDR3 nucleotides are TGTGCCAGCAGGCTCGGGGTCTTGGCGACCCAGTACTTC.

The gene calls are TRBV29-1 and TRBJ1-2; D is uncertain. V shed 3 bases and J shed 6 bases, with 20 bases lying between them. CDR1 SQVTM and CDR2 ANQGSEA come from the germline V gene. The CDR3 runs to 15 residues. The CDR3 region has the DNA TGCAGCGTTGATGTGGCAGGTCAACATGTCGATGGCTACACCTTC. Amino acids: CSVDVAGQHVDGYTF.

The gene calls are TRBV3-1 (or the pseudogene TRBV3-2) and TRBJ1-1, with D perhaps TRBD1 (6 bases). V shed 3 bases and J shed 1 base, with 9 bases lying between them. There are 14 residues in the CDR3. Germline CDR1 is LGHDT and CDR2 is YNNKEL (reference sequence). CDR3 bases: TGTGCCAGCAGCCATCAACAGGGGAACACTGAAGCTTTCTTT. Residues: CASSHQQGNTEAFF.

V and J are TRBV11-2 and TRBJ2-2; TRBD2 matches 12 bases. Trimming cost V 5 bases and J 10 bases; bases outside gene matches: 8. The CDR3 sequence is 15 residues long. Germline values: CDR1 SGHAT, CDR2 FQNNGV. The CDR3 nucleotides read TGTGCCAGCAGCGTACTAGCGGGAGGTAATACGGAGCTGTTTTTT. This sequence encodes CASSVLAGGNTELFF.

CDR3 coding DNA: TGTGCCAGCAGCTCCGGACAGGGAACAGATACGCAGTATTTT. Its translation: CASSSGQGTDTQYF. The chain has TRBV11-2 and TRBJ2-3; 8 nucleotides line up with TRBD1. The CDR3 runs 14 residues. V shed 4 bases, J shed 3 bases, and the junction held 3 bases outside the gene matches. Germline assignment: CDR1 SGHAT and CDR2 FQNNGV.

This chain uses TRBV12-3 or TRBV12-4 with TRBJ1-2; 9 bases are a match to TRBD1. The trim removed 5 bases at V and 7 bases at J, leaving 5 bases unmatched. CDR3 length: 13 residues. The CDR3 DNA is TGTGCCAGCAGTCTGGGGACAGGGTTTGGCTACACCTTC. Its translation: CASSLGTGFGYTF.

V gene TRBV14 combines with J gene TRBJ2-1; no reliable D call. This CDR3 contains 14 residues. In germline, CDR1 is SGHDN, CDR2 FVKESK. V gave up 0 bases and J gave up 8 bases, with 11 bases separating them. Here the CDR3 DNA reads TGTGCCAGCAGCCAAGATCGACGTGAGGATGAGCAGTTCTTC. This translates into CASSQDRREDEQFF.

The V gene is TRBV19, the J gene TRBJ1-5, with a tentative D call TRBD1 (5 bases). The germline V and J ends were trimmed by 1 base and 7 bases, with 14 bases remaining between them. CDR3 length: 15 amino acids. Germline V gives CDR1 LNHDA, CDR2 SQIVND (reference sequence). CDR3 DNA: TGTGCCAGTAGTATAGCCAGGGTTGAAGGGCAGCCCCAGCATTTT. Protein: CASSIARVEGQPQHF.